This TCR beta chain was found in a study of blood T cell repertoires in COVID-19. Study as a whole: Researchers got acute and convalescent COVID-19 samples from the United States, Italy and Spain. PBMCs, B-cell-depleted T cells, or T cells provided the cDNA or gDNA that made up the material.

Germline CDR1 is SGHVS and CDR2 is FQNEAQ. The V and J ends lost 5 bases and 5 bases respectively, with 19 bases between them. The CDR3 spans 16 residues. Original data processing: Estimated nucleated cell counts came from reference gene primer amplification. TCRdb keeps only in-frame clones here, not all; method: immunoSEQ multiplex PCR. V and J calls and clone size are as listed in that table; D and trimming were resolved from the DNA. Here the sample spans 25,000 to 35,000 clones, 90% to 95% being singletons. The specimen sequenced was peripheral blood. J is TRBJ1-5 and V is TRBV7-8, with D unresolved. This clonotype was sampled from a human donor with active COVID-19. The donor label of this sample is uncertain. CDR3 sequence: CASSPKFRGSDQPQHF. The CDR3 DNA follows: TGTGCCAGCAGCCCTAAGTTCCGGGGTTCGGATCAGCCCCAGCATTTT.